The subject of this entry is one TCR beta chain. This sample was taken from a study of blood T cell repertoires in COVID-19. Using immunoSEQ multiplex PCR, the repertoire was profiled, and TCRdb retains in-frame clones only, with some absent. The table shows about 46,000 clones, with around 90% occurring only once. The CDR3 totals 18 residues. The chain employs TRBV21-1 and TRBJ1-6. TRBV21-1 is a known pseudogene. This sequence was found in a man aged 65 to 85 with active COVID-19. Material for sequencing was peripheral blood. The CDR3 loop reads CASRIFLATHTHNSPLHF. The CDR3 DNA sequence: TGTGCCAGCAGAATTTTTCTAGCTACACATACACATAATTCACCCCTCCACTTT.